This record looks at one T cell receptor beta chain sequence and its context. Its antigen remains undetermined. Base-call qualities are not available, and no considerably larger clone is one nucleotide away. The record originates from a study of cytomegalovirus exposure and HLA in healthy donors (TCRdb year 2017). Some background on the complete study: An earlier analysis of roughly 500 of the donors reported 250 to 300 Gb of sequence data and 100 million to 140 million unique TCR beta sequences from roughly 200 million T cells. Roughly 300 gigabases of sequencing data and 75 million to 85 million unique TCR sequences made up an early release that covered approximately 650 HLA-typed donors. Among the approximately 420 genotyped donors, more than 70% belonged to the genetic ancestry cluster associated with self-reported Caucasian donors. The aim of the study was to test whether cataloging public T cell receptors could identify signatures of past pathogen exposure. The study used immunosequencing to profile the T cell repertoires of approximately 640 subjects and linked those repertoires to cytomegalovirus serostatus. Along with the approximately 700-subject first cohort, a separate validation cohort of approximately 110 different subjects was used. To predict cytomegalovirus infection status, the study combined high-throughput TCR immunosequencing, statistical association of individual TCRs with disease status, and machine learning. To study patterns of TCR occurrence, a later analysis re-analyzed previously published TCR beta repertoires from around 700 donors and added high-resolution HLA genotyping. The later analysis used no new phenotypic data to find candidate immune exposures, relying instead on TCR beta sequences and their occurrence across donors. An earlier analysis of 587 of the donors used high-throughput TCR beta sequencing to judge whether each TCR beta V gene segment behaved as functional or pseudogenic. Alongside the repertoire data, information on donor age, sex, ethnicity and CMV serostatus was compiled. A later genetic analysis took genome-wide SNP genotypes for about 60% of the roughly 670 donors and used that subset as a discovery cohort. Every discovery cohort repertoire had been produced on one sequencing platform. Both class I and class II loci were covered by HLA typing, at four-digit resolution. The number of donors typed differed by locus, with roughly 629-640 for A, B, C, DRB1 and DQB1, roughly 520 for DQA1, nearly 610 for DPA1, and approximately 470 for DPB1. About five DR-DQ haplotypes were handled as single units for association and clustering because linkage in the cohort was strong. Across 300 to 500 genotyped donors of the cohort, an average of roughly 250,000 unique TCR beta nucleotide sequences per donor were sequenced, and roughly 20% of those sequences were non-productive. Beyond this particular receptor, the publication reports: In a later analysis, most CMV-associated TCR beta chains were found to appear HLA-restricted, with HLA associations seemingly driven largely by CMV exposure. Because counts were too low, 15 to 20 rarely observed V segments, including chromosome 9 orphons, were excluded from the earlier analysis of 500 to 700 of the donors. The authors suggested that the approach could potentially be extended to other disease states and immunological phenotypes. The only immune exposure information available for the cohort was CMV serostatus. A few of the identified cytomegalovirus-associated TCR beta chains were confirmed in vitro to be specific for cytomegalovirus antigens. In this cohort, only TCR beta chains were sequenced, and detectable features were limited by the absence of alpha or paired-chain data. Because HLA typing was unavailable for some donors at each locus, only the typed subset was used in association tests. A later analysis found that HLA-associated TCR beta chains were more clonally expanded and had lower generation probabilities than equally common non-associated chains. Across donors, most TCR sequences were observed very rarely, whereas some public TCRs were present in many individuals. In both the original and validation cohorts, the classifier was reported to diagnose cytomegalovirus status with high specificity and sensitivity. A cluster of highly shared sequence variants was judged likely to be a technical artifact of the sequencing pipeline. Several of the top co-occurrence clusters appeared to be linked to parvovirus B19, influenza, CMV and Epstein-Barr virus, according to a later analysis. A later analysis found that TCR association rates varied across HLA loci, with DRB1 alleles showing the most associated TCRs and HLA-C alleles the fewest. Correlated functional status among segregating V segments might be attributable to linkage disequilibrium, but an unknown experimental factor could not be ruled out. Some IMGT-functional V segments, including TRBV6-2 and TRBV6-3, could not be distinguished by the 87-base-pair reads and were therefore excluded. Assigning TCR associations to individual alleles was difficult when HLA alleles, especially DR and DQ, strongly co-occurred. Specific HLA alleles were associated with more than 15,000 TCR beta sequences at a false discovery rate of 0.05 in a later analysis. A further reported finding was that TCR beta sequences accurately predicted the HLA-A and HLA-B alleles for most subjects in the first cohort. In an earlier analysis of roughly 560 of the donors, most TCR beta V segments were observed in productive rearrangements about 87% or about 30% of the time, broadly matching IMGT annotations. In a later genetic analysis, fewer N-insertions in productive TCRs were reported among donors in an Asian-associated ancestry cluster than the approximately 630-donor mean. In a later genetic analysis, a missense DCLRE1C variant was associated with V-gene and J-gene trimming of TCR beta chains, and the association was replicated in an independent cohort. The presence/absence analyses assumed that sequencing depth was roughly uniform across donors, and that assumption may not be true. In the study, approximately 160 TCR beta chains were listed as associated with cytomegalovirus.

The cohort was made up of roughly 670 healthy bone marrow donors. All cohort members were sampled while nominally healthy, although unrecorded immune exposures were likely present. The donor was CMV seropositive and was included in the group of almost 300 seropositive cohort members. A peripheral blood sample was provided by each donor, and peripheral blood mononuclear cells were used for TCR beta sequencing. Genomic DNA was extracted from the blood cell samples with the Qiagen DNeasy Blood Extraction Kit. Libraries were prepared through the immunoSEQ multiplex PCR assay. A mixture of 60 forward primers for TCR Vbeta segments and 13 reverse primers for TCR Jbeta segments was used in the multiplex PCR. Amplification of the CDR3 region of rearranged TCR beta genes was performed with a multiplex PCR assay on genomic DNA. The Illumina HiSeq System was used to sequence the amplified TCR beta libraries as 87-base-pair reads. Regarding the original processing steps: A later analysis counted some 80 million unique TCR beta chains across the 650 to 800 repertoires, and 10 million to 12 million of these chains were shared by at least two donors. To remove PCR and sequencing errors, raw reads were error-corrected and collapsed into unique sequences using a nearest-neighbor algorithm that merged closely related sequences. To assign V, D and J gene segments, CDR3 sequences were aligned to IMGT reference sequences. For a sequence to be retained, a match of at least six nucleotides was required to both a V gene segment and a J gene segment. A rearrangement was called productive if the CDR3 had no stop codons and remained in frame with V and J, and every other rearrangement was called non-productive. CDR3 was defined by IMGT convention, running from the second conserved V-encoded cysteine to the conserved J-encoded phenylalanine. The earlier analysis of fewer than 700 of the donors excluded sequences that lacked an unambiguous match to a single V gene segment. In an earlier analysis of a few hundred of the donors, V segments were called functional above 56.7% productive rearrangements and were called segregating when the between-donor standard deviation exceeded 5%. To diagnose cytomegalovirus status from the catalog of TCR beta chain sequences, a statistical classification framework was built. V and J gene assignment, in a later analysis, came from comparing TCR nucleotide sequences with IMGT/GENE-DB human TR gene sequences. In a later analysis, CDR3 sequences and most-parsimonious VDJ recombination scenarios were assigned using the TCRdist pipeline. In a later analysis, each TCR beta chain was defined by its CDR3 amino acid sequence together with its V-gene family, and reads without a unique V-gene family were excluded. In a later analysis, approximately 590 highly shared, low-generation-probability nucleotide sequences were removed to address suspected cross-contamination and a sequencing artifact. For each public chain, a later analysis derived a clonal expansion index from normalized ranks of inferred template counts within each repertoire. Generation probabilities in a later analysis came from a VDJ recombination model fitted to out-of-frame rearrangements, and those results were checked against IGoR. A later analysis scored TCR-TCR, TCR-HLA and TCR-CMV co-occurrence with hypergeometric tests, applying a repertoire-size bias correction to TCR pairs. In a later analysis, false discovery rates were estimated by permuting HLA or CMV assignments 20 times. In a later analysis, co-occurring TCRs were grouped with DBSCAN, and TCRdist sequence similarity was added when clustering was performed within HLA-allele-positive subsets. Repertoires with fewer than 30,000 or more than 120,000 public chains, plus five repertoires with anomalous nucleotide sharing, were excluded from co-occurrence clustering. TCRdb took over this immuneACCESS table, retaining in-frame rearrangements with V and J assigned. Such tables are incomplete; in checked studies, under half of the missing clones stem from an unresolved V gene, and the remainder is unexplained. For V, J and clone size, that table is used; D and trimming come from the DNA. Counted in this sample were some 170,000 clones; approximately 70% of them appeared once. The ten largest clones represent about 4.3% of the sample.

The CDR3 goes from the cysteine to the phenylalanine over 14 residues. This entry keeps only the CDR3 DNA: 42 bases, framed from base 1. Based on the germline V gene, the CDR1 and CDR2 sequences are MNHEY and SVGAGI. V is shortened by 8 bases, J by 0 bases, and the region joining them spans 12 bases. The source is a young man in good health and CMV-seropositive. The specimen was PBMCs. The chain links TRBV6-5 with TRBJ2-3, and perhaps TRBD2 as D gene, on 5 matching bases. The CDR3 has the sequence CASQSGLSTDTQYF. The nucleotide sequence is TGTGCCAGCCAAAGCGGACTTAGCACAGATACGCAGTATTTT.